One and the same sample provided the 18 T cell receptor beta chains below, sequenced in a study of cytomegalovirus exposure and HLA in healthy donors. The PCR contained 60 Vbeta and 13 Jbeta primers. The table came from immunoSEQ multiplex PCR; TCRdb's copy has only in-frame clones and leaves some out. Of about 160,000 clones listed, about 71% are singletons. The sequencing sample was made of PBMCs. Source of these receptors: a woman in her twenties or thirties in good health and CMV-seronegative.

This clone was seen more than once but under ten times. The chain is built from TRBV30 and TRBJ2-5, with D maybe TRBD2 (5 bases). The end of the DNA is better explained by TRBJ2-7, so the J call may be wrong. The germline V gene encodes CDR1 GTSNPN and CDR2 SVGIG (reference sequence). The CDR3 spans 12 residues. In DNA, the CDR3 is TGTGCCTGGAGACGGGACTCCTACGAGCAGTACTTC. It translates to CAWRRDSYEQYF.

This clone occurred once. The chain uses TRBV9 and TRBJ2-1; 9 bases line up with TRBD2. CDR1 and CDR2 (germline): SGDLS, YYNGEE. The CDR3 runs 16 residues. The V segment lost 1 base and the J segment 5 bases; nucleotides outside the gene matches: 7. Here the CDR3 DNA reads TGTGCCAGCAGCGTAAGGTCTAGCGGGGTAAACAATGAGCAGTTCTTC. It encodes CASSVRSSGVNNEQFF.

This rearrangement joins TRBV6-5 to TRBJ2-1, with 7 bases that match TRBD1. Germline lookup yields CDR1 MNHEY and CDR2 SVGAGI. The junction had 4 bases not matched to a gene; V was cut back by 5 bases and J by 3 bases. The CDR3 length is 14 residues. The CDR3 DNA reads as TGTGCCAGCAGTCAAGGGGGCGGCTACAATGAGCAGTTCTTC. Its protein product is CASSQGGGYNEQFF.

The table lists this clone with a few counts. The genes are TRBV7-8 and TRBJ1-5, with D possibly being TRBD1 (5 bases). Per germline, CDR1 SGHVS and CDR2 FQNEAQ. This CDR3 spans 16 amino acids. The ends were cut back, 5 bases at V and 4 bases at J, with 18 bases in the middle. CDR3 sequence: CASSPREGPTNQPQHF. The CDR3 DNA is TGTGCCAGCAGCCCTCGGGAGGGGCCGACTAATCAGCCCCAGCATTTT.

The chain employs TRBV28 and TRBJ2-2; D is perhaps TRBD1 (5 bases). Germline V gene sequence: CDR1 MDHEN, CDR2 SYDVKM. There are 15 residues in the CDR3. The V end was cut by 3 bases, the J end by 3 bases, with 11 bases between. In DNA form, the CDR3 reads TGTGCCAGCAGTTTGTGGGAAGGGGACACCGGGGAGCTGTTTTTT. Residues: CASSLWEGDTGELFF.

The chain recombines TRBV30 with TRBJ2-7; TRBD2 aligns across 9 bases. The CDR3 has 13 amino acids. The germline gives CDR1 GTSNPN, CDR2 SVGIG (reference sequence). The ends lost 5 bases at V and 1 base at J; junction bases unmatched: 3. The CDR3 protein is CAWQLAGSYEQYF. The CDR3 bases are TGTGCCTGGCAGCTAGCGGGGTCCTACGAGCAGTACTTC. The variable domain in full, completed from reference TRBV30 and TRBJ2-7, reads SQTIHQWPATLVQPVGSPLSLECTVEGTSNPNLYWYRQAAGRGLQLLFYSVGIGQISSEVPQNLSASRPQDRQFILSSKKLLLSDSGFYLCAWQLAGSYEQYFGPGTRLTVT.

The chain has TRBV19 and TRBJ1-2; perhaps TRBD1 as D (6 bases). The V end was cut by 3 bases, the J end by 4 bases, with 18 bases between. The V gene's germline CDR1 is LNHDA and CDR2 SQIVND (reference sequence). This CDR3 region has 16 residues. CDR3 bases: TGTGCCAGTAGTATCTCCGGGACACGAGGTAGCTATGGCTACACCTTC. The encoded protein is CASSISGTRGSYGYTF.

The chain couples TRBV9 to TRBJ2-7; 9 bases map to TRBD1. Germline V gene sequence: CDR1 SGDLS, CDR2 YYNGEE. V shed 0 bases and J 5 bases; nucleotides not matched to a gene: 6. This CDR3 region has 15 residues. CDR3 loop: CASSVGGQGVHEQYF. DNA for the CDR3: TGTGCCAGCAGCGTAGGGGGACAGGGTGTCCACGAGCAGTACTTC.

As concerns this clone: The missing conserved phenylalanine or tryptophan at the end of this CDR3 makes a read error likely. The rearrangement uses TRBV11-2 and TRBJ1-5; possible D gene TRBD1, 5 bases. Germline-derived CDR1 and CDR2 are SGHAT and FQNNGV. V was trimmed by 0 bases and J by 4 bases, leaving 10 bases between them. The CDR3 runs 15 residues. DNA for the CDR3: TGTGCCAGCAGCTTAGATCCAGGGACTAATCAGCCCCAGCATTCT. This translates into CASSLDPGTNQPQHS.

This clone is a singleton in its sample. The DNA of the CDR3 is TGTGCCAGCAGCCCCAGACTGAACAATGAGCAGTTCTTC. This encodes CASSPRLNNEQFF. This chain joins TRBV5-8 and TRBJ2-1; D gene ambiguous. In germline, CDR1 is SGHTS, CDR2 YDEGEE. V gave up 4 bases and J gave up 5 bases, with 10 bases separating them. This CDR3 has 13 residues.

This clone was detected a few times. The chain combines TRBV27 with TRBJ2-5; 8 positions match TRBD1. Germline V gene lookup returns CDR1 MNHEY and CDR2 SMNVEV (reference sequence). Unmatched junction bases numbered 4, after V lost 2 bases and J lost 2 bases. This CDR3 spans 15 amino acids. The CDR3 DNA reads TGTGCCAGCAGTTTAGGGACAGGCCTTCAAGAGACCCAGTACTTC. Residues: CASSLGTGLQETQYF.

The chain is built from TRBV4-2 and TRBJ2-7, with D tentatively TRBD1 (6 bases). The CDR3 loop spans 14 amino acids. V was clipped by 1 base and J by 3 bases, with 10 bases between them. CDR1 LGHNA and CDR2 YNFKEQ come from the germline V gene. CDR3 coding DNA: TGTGCCAGCAGCCAAGCCGGGACAAACTACGAGCAGTACTTC. This translates into CASSQAGTNYEQYF.

V gene TRBV28 combines with J gene TRBJ1-1, with unresolved D. There are 12 residues in the CDR3. V was pared by 6 bases and J by 2 bases, with 7 bases between. CDR1 and CDR2 (germline): MDHEN, SYDVKM. CDR3 sequence: CASSPGNTEAFF. The CDR3, as DNA: TGTGCCAGCAGCCCAGGAAACACTGAAGCTTTCTTT.

The V and J genes are TRBV7-8 and TRBJ1-1, with D hard to call. Trimming removed 4 bases from V and 0 bases from J, with 9 bases in between. This CDR3 comprises 14 residues. Germline loops: CDR1 SGHVS, CDR2 FQNEAQ. The CDR3: CASSSGSLNTEAFF. DNA of the CDR3: TGTGCCAGCAGCTCAGGCAGTCTGAACACTGAAGCTTTCTTT.

The chain joins TRBV6-5 to TRBJ2-5; TRBD2 might be the D (7 bases). The germline gives CDR1 MNHEY, CDR2 SVGAGI. This CDR3 is built from 16 residues. The V end lost 0 bases, the J end lost 2 bases, and 13 bases lay between the germline ends. CDR3 region: CASSYSPGGPQETQYF. The DNA for the CDR3 is TGTGCCAGCAGTTACTCACCCGGGGGGCCACAAGAGACCCAGTACTTC.

This clone was counted once. The V and J genes are TRBV18 and TRBJ2-3; TRBD1 matches at 10 bases. The CDR3 covers 15 residues. CDR1 is KGHSH, CDR2 LQKENI, per germline. The V gene end was trimmed by 3 bases and the J gene end by 1 base; junction bases not matched to a gene: 1. Here the CDR3 reads CASSPGTGGTDTQYF. The CDR3 DNA sequence: TGTGCCAGCTCACCCGGGACAGGGGGCACAGATACGCAGTATTTT.

The rearrangement links TRBV10-3 to TRBJ2-7, with 11 nucleotides matching TRBD2. This CDR3 has 16 amino acids. J was trimmed by 4 bases and V by 3 bases; bases with no gene match: 8. CDR1 and CDR2 (germline): ENHRY, SYGVKD. The CDR3 here is CAISDFRTSGSYEQYF. The DNA for the CDR3 is TGTGCCATCAGTGATTTCCGAACTAGCGGGAGTTACGAGCAGTACTTC.

Only a few counts were recorded for this clone. V usage is TRBV19 and J usage is TRBJ2-5; D is uncertain. Germline CDR1 is LNHDA and CDR2 is SQIVND (reference sequence). The CDR3 has 12 amino acids. V lost 3 bases to trimming and J lost 5 bases, with 7 bases between them. In DNA form, the CDR3 reads TGTGCCAGTAGTATGAGGTGGGAGACCCAGTACTTC. It specifies CASSMRWETQYF.